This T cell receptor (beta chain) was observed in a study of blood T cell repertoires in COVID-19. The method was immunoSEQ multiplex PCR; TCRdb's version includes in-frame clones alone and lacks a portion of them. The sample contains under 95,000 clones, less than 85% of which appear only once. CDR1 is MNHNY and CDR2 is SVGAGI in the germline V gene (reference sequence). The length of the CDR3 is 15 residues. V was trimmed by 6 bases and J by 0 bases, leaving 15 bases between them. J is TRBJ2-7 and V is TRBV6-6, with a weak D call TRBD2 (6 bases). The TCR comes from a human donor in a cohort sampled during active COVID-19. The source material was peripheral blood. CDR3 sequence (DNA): TGTGCCAGCAGGGGACTCAACGCCGCCTCCTACGAGCAGTACTTC. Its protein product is CASRGLNAASYEQYF.